This T cell receptor (beta chain) appears in the sequencing data of a study of blood T cell repertoires in COVID-19 (dated by TCRdb to 2019 to 2021). For the study in its entirety: Collaborator samples came from the United States, Italy and Spain and covered acute and convalescent phases of COVID-19. Nearly every sample came with metadata listing a de-identified subject ID, COVID-19 status, age in years and sex. The prospective study material was composed of cDNA or gDNA derived from T cells, B-cell-depleted T cells, or PBMCs. Where available, HLA class I and class II types were obtained from metadata supplied by the sample provider rather than from assay-based typing. The repertoires were released in a freely available public database intended as a resource for research on the immune response to SARS-CoV-2. The samples were drawn from the first 160 participants of the ongoing ImmuneRACE study and from some 1,300 subjects provided by 6 global collaborators. The dataset comprised deeply sampled blood TCRbeta repertoires from subjects exposed to, actively infected with, or recovered from COVID-19.

In the case of this clone: Which antigen it targets is not known. No base quality information exists; no much larger clone differs at one position.

TCRbeta CDR3 regions were amplified from genomic DNA using the immunoSEQ Assay, a bias-controlled multiplex PCR. The study's own analysis went as follows. Within the assay, amplification of reference gene primers was used to estimate how many nucleated cells each sample contained. To quantify the absolute abundance of each unique TCRbeta CDR3 rearrangement, sequence reads were collapsed and filtered. Productive Simpson clonality was computed per sample as the square root of Simpson's diversity index over productive rearrangements. Here the immuneACCESS table is served through TCRdb, limited to in-frame sequences with V and J called. Missing clones are a known gap in these copies; in checked studies unresolved V genes cover under half, and the rest lacks a known reason. Clonal size and the V and J genes are those of that table, whereas D and trimming came from the DNA. This sample is represented by over 130,000 clones; 80% to 85% of them were singletons. The top ten clonotypes cover under 9.5% of the sample.

Each collaborating institution followed its own protocols to collect whole blood in K2EDTA tubes. For TCRbeta analysis, collaborators shipped samples as frozen whole blood, isolated PBMCs, or DNA extracted from either of those sample types. V and J are trimmed by 0 bases and 4 bases, and the gene matches miss 3 bases of the junction. The germline V gene supplies CDR1 SGDLS and CDR2 YYNGEE. Reading from cysteine to phenylalanine, the CDR3 counts 15 amino acids. The CDR3 DNA has 45 bases and is translated from base 1. Paper-wide results and their limitations: Clinical and demographic metadata were provided uncurated, with the amount varying by source and participant.

The chain is assembled from TRBV9 and TRBJ2-1, with 8 bases in between that match TRBD2. The clonotype was recovered from a human donor in a cohort sampled during active COVID-19. The sequencing sample was made of peripheral blood. The DNA is TGTGCCAGCAGCGTAGCGGGGGGGCGGTACAATGAGCAGTTCTTC. Its translation reads: CASSVAGGRYNEQFF.